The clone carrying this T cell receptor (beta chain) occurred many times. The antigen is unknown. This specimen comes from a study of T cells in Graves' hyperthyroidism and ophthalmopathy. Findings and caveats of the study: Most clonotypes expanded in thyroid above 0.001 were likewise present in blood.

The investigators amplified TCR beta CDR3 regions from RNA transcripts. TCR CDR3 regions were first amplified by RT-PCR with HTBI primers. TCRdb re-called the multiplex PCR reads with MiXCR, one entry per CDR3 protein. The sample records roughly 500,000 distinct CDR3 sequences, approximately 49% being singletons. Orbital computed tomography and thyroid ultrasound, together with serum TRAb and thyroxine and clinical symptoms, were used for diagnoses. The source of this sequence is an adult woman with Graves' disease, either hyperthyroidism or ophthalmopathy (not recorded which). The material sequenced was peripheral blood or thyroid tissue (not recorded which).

The CDR3 DNA sequence: TGTGCCAGCAGTTTGGCTAGCCCGAACACCGGGGAGCTGTTTTTT. It yields the protein CASSLASPNTGELFF. The chain joins TRBV6-5 to TRBJ2-2; D is perhaps TRBD2 (5 bases). This CDR3 region has 15 residues. The V end lost 4 bases, the J end lost 0 bases, and 9 bases lay between the germline ends. Germline values: CDR1 MNHEY, CDR2 SVGAGI.